Below, 29 T cell receptor beta chains from the same sample are listed, as sequenced in a study of blood T cells in healthy people across ages. Primers used in a second PCR of roughly 6 to 11 cycles were a sample-barcoded 5' primer and a J-beta primer mix. TCRdb reanalysed the 5' RACE reads using MiXCR and keeps one entry per CDR3 protein. The sample shows 600,000 or so distinct CDR3 sequences, about 30% of them seen only once. Sequencing was carried out using blood. These receptor sequences come from a woman aged 80 or over in good health.

This clonotype was detected ten times or more. The chain recombines TRBV11-1 with TRBJ2-3; 8 bases map to TRBD1. Germline V gives CDR1 SGHAT, CDR2 FQDESV (reference sequence). The CDR3 is 14 residues long. V lost 6 bases and J lost 3; bases outside the gene matches: 5. DNA for the CDR3: TGTGCCAGCAGGTGGACAGGGAGGACAGATACGCAGTATTTT. This gives the protein CASRWTGRTDTQYF.

This rearrangement joins TRBV4-2 to TRBJ2-1, with D possibly called TRBD1 or TRBD2 (6 bases each). Germline V gene data show CDR1 as LGHNA and CDR2 as YNFKEQ. The CDR3 contains 13 residues. Trimming removed 1 base at V and 12 bases at J, with 13 bases between. As DNA, the CDR3 is TGTGCCAGCAGCCAAGGGGTCGGGGGCGGGCAGTTCTTC. Translating it yields CASSQGVGGGQFF.

At least ten counts were recorded for this clonotype. The rearrangement uses TRBV5-4 and TRBJ1-2; unclear D gene. The germline gives CDR1 SGHNT, CDR2 YYREEE (reference sequence). The CDR3 sequence is 15 residues long. Trimming removed 6 bases at V and 0 bases at J, with 15 bases between. The CDR3 sequence: CASIPGNRANYGYTF. In DNA, the CDR3 is TGTGCCAGCATCCCGGGTAACAGAGCTAACTATGGCTACACCTTC.

In this sample, this clonotype turned up many times. The J gene is TRBJ2-1, the V gene TRBV3-1; 8 bases match TRBD2. The trim removed 1 base at V and 8 bases at J, leaving 7 bases unmatched. CDR3 length: 15 residues. Germline assignment: CDR1 LGHDT and CDR2 YNNKEL (reference sequence). The CDR3 spells CASSQVLLREDEQFF. CDR3 nucleotide sequence: TGTGCCAGCAGCCAAGTATTACTGCGGGAGGATGAGCAGTTCTTC.

Ten or more counts support this clonotype. The CDR3 nucleotides read TGTGCCAGCAGCTTATACAAGACCCAGTACTTC. As protein: CASSLYKTQYF. The chain recombines TRBV13 with TRBJ2-5; D remains unclear. This CDR3 has 11 residues. Germline V lookup: CDR1 PRHDT, CDR2 FYEKMQ (reference sequence). V was pared by 2 bases and J by 6 bases, with 4 bases between.

There are many counts of this clonotype. The chain employs TRBV18 and TRBJ2-1, with a weak D call TRBD2 (6 bases). CDR3 size: 12 residues. CDR1 and CDR2 (germline): KGHSH, LQKENI. V dropped 4 bases and J dropped 10 bases, with 11 bases sitting between them. DNA of the CDR3: TGTGCCAGCTCACTAAAACGGGGGGAGCAGTTCTTC. Amino acid sequence: CASSLKRGEQFF. Complete variable domain (other parts from reference TRBV18 and TRBJ2-1): NAGVMQNPRHLVRRRGQEARLRCSPMKGHSHVYWYRQLPEEGLKFMVYLQKENIIDESGMPKERFSAEFPKEGPSILRIQQVVRGDSAAYFCASSLKRGEQFFGPGTRLTVL.

This clonotype has ten or more counts. This sequence joins TRBV7-2 and TRBJ1-2; D uncertain. This CDR3 spans 14 amino acids. Germline V gene sequence: CDR1 SGHTA, CDR2 FQGNSA. Trimming removed 1 base at V and 5 bases at J, with 11 bases between. The CDR3 DNA reads as TGTGCCAGCAGCTTAGACAAGGCCAAGTATGGCTACACCTTC. Protein product: CASSLDKAKYGYTF.

To note about this clonotype: A much larger clone lies a single base off, so this may be a read error. This chain connects TRBV20-1 to TRBJ2-4; TRBD1 matches 9 bases. Per germline, CDR1 DFQATT and CDR2 SNEGSKA (reference sequence). J gave up 13 bases and V 3 bases, and 16 bases lay outside the gene matches. The CDR3 has 15 amino acids. In DNA, the CDR3 is TGCAGTGCTAGCGCCCGGGACAGGGATCGTCGGGAGCAGTACTTC. Translating it yields CSASARDRDRREQYF.

This clonotype was observed many times. This sequence joins TRBV6-5 and TRBJ1-6, with TRBD1 identical over 7 bases. Looked up from germline, CDR1 is MNHEY and CDR2 is SVGAGI. V lost 6 bases and J lost 5; bases outside the gene matches: 4. The CDR3 consists of 14 residues. Here the CDR3 DNA reads TGTGCCAGCAGCCGGGGGACAGATAATTCACCCCTCCACTTT. Translated: CASSRGTDNSPLHF.

This clonotype was observed at least ten times. V usage is TRBV4-2 and J usage is TRBJ2-1, with 9 positions matching TRBD2. Germline lookup yields CDR1 LGHNA and CDR2 YNFKEQ. V gave up 4 bases and J gave up 0 bases; unmatched junction bases: 7. The CDR3 is 17 residues long. In DNA, the CDR3 is TGTGCCAGCAGCCGAGAGATAGCGGGGGCCTCCTACAATGAGCAGTTCTTC. This gives the protein CASSREIAGASYNEQFF.

This clonotype appeared many times. The J gene is TRBJ2-7, the V gene TRBV20-1; 9 nucleotides agree with TRBD1. The CDR3 is 14 residues long. Trimming took 6 bases from V and 4 from J; bases not matched to a gene: 10. Per the germline V gene, CDR1 is DFQATT and CDR2 is SNEGSKA (reference sequence). CDR3 coding DNA: TGCAGTGCGTATCCGGACAGGGGATTATACGAGCAGTACTTC. Protein: CSAYPDRGLYEQYF.

The J gene is TRBJ2-7, the V gene TRBV20-1; a possible D gene is TRBD1 (5 bases). The CDR3 loop spans 12 amino acids. Between the trimmed V and J ends, which lost 3 bases and 4 bases, there was a span of 10 bases. Germline V gene sequence: CDR1 DFQATT, CDR2 SNEGSKA (reference sequence). CDR3 in DNA: TGCAGTGCTAGCAGACAGACATACGAGCAGTACTTC. It yields the protein CSASRQTYEQYF.

This clonotype was counted a few times. A much larger clone sits a single nucleotide away, making a read error possible. This chain uses TRBV28 with TRBJ2-5; perhaps TRBD1 as D (5 bases). CDR1 MDHEN and CDR2 SYDVKM come from the germline V gene. The ends were cut back, 11 bases at V and 1 base at J, with 14 bases in the middle. The CDR3 totals 13 residues. DNA of the CDR3: TGTGCCGGTGGTAAGGGGATCCAAGAGACCCAGTACTTC. Translating gives CAGGKGIQETQYF.

The J gene is TRBJ1-1, the V gene TRBV29-1; D possibly corresponds to TRBD1 (6 bases). V lost 7 bases and J 1 base, leaving 10 bases between the germline ends. Germline CDR1 reads SQVTM; CDR2 reads ANQGSEA. CDR3 length: 12 residues. The CDR3 is CSGRTANTEAFF. DNA of the CDR3: TGCAGCGGTCGGACAGCGAACACTGAAGCTTTCTTT.

This clonotype was counted ten times or more. This chain joins TRBV28 and TRBJ2-1, with D perhaps matching TRBD2 (6 bases). The CDR3 has 13 amino acids. Germline CDR1 reads MDHEN; CDR2 reads SYDVKM. V lost 7 bases and J 10 bases, leaving 17 bases between the germline ends. CDR3 amino acids: CASIPVDREEQFF. CDR3 in DNA: TGTGCCAGCATCCCAGTGGACCGGGAGGAGCAGTTCTTC. Based on the CDR3 plus reference TRBV28 and TRBJ2-1, the full variable domain is DVKVTQSSRYLVKRTGEKVFLECVQDMDHENMFWYRQDPGLGLRLIYFSYDVKMKEKGDIPEGYSVSREKKERFSLILESASTNQTSMYLCASIPVDREEQFFGPGTRLTVL.

This clonotype was recorded at least ten times. Germline is not matched at one junction end, which may reflect a read error. J is TRBJ2-5 and V is TRBV5-1; D remains unclear. The CDR3 covers 12 residues. CDR1 and CDR2 (germline): SGHRS, YFSETQ. Written as DNA, the CDR3 is TGTGCCAGCAGCTTAGGGCTCGAGACCCAGTACTTC. Encoded protein: CASSLGLETQYF.

This clonotype has a count of ten or more. The chain uses TRBV7-9 and TRBJ1-4, with 8 bases aligning to TRBD1. Looked up from germline, CDR1 is SEHNR and CDR2 is FQNEAQ (reference sequence). Trimming cost V 5 bases and J 5 bases; bases outside gene matches: 7. CDR3 length: 15 residues. The chain's CDR3 is CASSTPGGFNEKLFF. The DNA for the CDR3 is TGTGCCAGCAGCACCCCAGGGGGCTTCAATGAAAAACTGTTTTTT.

The rearrangement links TRBV24-1 to TRBJ1-2; D might be TRBD1 (5 bases). CDR1 and CDR2 from the germline V gene are KGHDR and SFDVKD. The ends were cut back, 5 bases at V and 4 bases at J, with 13 bases in the middle. CDR3 length: 14 residues. CDR3 sequence reads: CATSGLGTVYGYTF. The CDR3 nucleotides are TGTGCCACCAGTGGTTTAGGGACCGTCTATGGCTACACCTTC.

This clonotype was detected many times. This chain connects TRBV7-2 to TRBJ2-5; TRBD2 aligns across 8 bases. Trimming at V came to 4 bases and at J to 3 bases, leaving 7 bases not matched to a gene. This CDR3 has 15 amino acids. Germline V gene sequence: CDR1 SGHTA, CDR2 FQGNSA. The CDR3 here is CASSSGLALEETQYF. As DNA, the CDR3 is TGTGCCAGCAGCTCCGGACTAGCTTTGGAAGAGACCCAGTACTTC.

In its sample, this clonotype was seen once. The chain combines TRBV5-1 with TRBJ2-4; possibly TRBD1 for D (5 bases). TRBJ2-7 matches the DNA end more closely, so the J call is doubtful. The CDR3 totals 15 residues. Germline lookup yields CDR1 SGHRS and CDR2 YFSETQ. CDR3 loop: CASSLVSRQPYEQYF. For the CDR3, the DNA is TGCGCCAGCAGCTTGGTCTCCCGACAGCCCTACGAGCAGTACTTC.

This clonotype was counted at least ten times. The chain has TRBV10-3 and TRBJ2-5; no clear D gene. CDR1 is ENHRY and CDR2 is SYGVKD in the germline V gene. Trimming took off 4 bases at V and 5 bases at J, with 11 bases between the two ends. The CDR3 runs 13 residues. CDR3 nucleotide sequence: TGTGCCATCAGTGCGGGCCCCAAGGAGACCCAGTACTTC. Translating it yields CAISAGPKETQYF.

This clonotype occurred many times. V and J are TRBV30 and TRBJ2-7, with D uncertain. V was shortened by 0 bases and J by 0 bases, with 15 bases between the two germline ends. The CDR3 has 16 amino acids. CDR1 is GTSNPN, CDR2 SVGIG, per germline (reference sequence). The CDR3, as DNA: TGTGCCTGGAGTGTAGGGCGGCCAATGACCTCCTACGAGCAGTACTTC. Translated, it gives CAWSVGRPMTSYEQYF.

This chain uses TRBV20-1 with TRBJ1-4; the D is unclear. This CDR3 contains 13 residues. The germline gives CDR1 DFQATT, CDR2 SNEGSKA (reference sequence). V lost 3 bases to trimming and J lost 5 bases, with 10 bases between them. Here the CDR3 reads CSASRKTNEKLFF. Written as DNA, the CDR3 is TGCAGTGCTAGTAGGAAAACGAATGAAAAACTGTTTTTT.

A word on this clonotype: A junction boundary mismatches the germline segment, possibly from a read error. The V gene is TRBV6-5, the J gene TRBJ2-5, with 9 bases that match TRBD1. With the DNA end fitting TRBJ2-7 better, the J assignment may be wrong. Germline V gene sequence: CDR1 MNHEY, CDR2 SVGAGI. CDR3 length: 15 amino acids. The CDR3 DNA reads as TGTGCCAGCGGTTACATGTCGGGACAGGGCTGCGAGCAGTACTTC. This gives the protein CASGYMSGQGCEQYF.

This clonotype was picked up many times. The gene calls are TRBV9 and TRBJ1-2, with a weak D call TRBD1 (6 bases). CDR1 is SGDLS and CDR2 is YYNGEE in the germline V gene. This CDR3 has 14 residues. Trimming pared 6 bases from V and 10 bases from J, leaving 22 bases between. The CDR3 protein is CASTGDNVQVDYTF. For the CDR3, the DNA is TGTGCCAGCACCGGGGACAACGTCCAAGTAGACTACACCTTC.

The chain carries TRBV5-6 and TRBJ1-1, with D maybe TRBD1 (5 bases). Germline V CDR1 and CDR2: SGHDT, YYEEEE. The CDR3 covers 16 residues. The V end lost 2 bases, the J end lost 5 bases, and 19 bases lay between the germline ends. CDR3 in DNA: TGTGCCAGCAGCTTTATTAGGGGCGGGAAGGGTACTGAAGCTTTCTTT. Amino acids: CASSFIRGGKGTEAFF.

To note about this clonotype: A much larger clonotype is one base distant, so this may be a read error. V is TRBV7-2 and J is TRBJ1-2; D not resolved. CDR3 length: 13 residues. Germline assignment: CDR1 SGHTA and CDR2 FQGNSA. The CDR3 sequence is CASSPRTFGGHTF. Here the CDR3 DNA reads TGTGCCAGCAGTCCCAGGACGTTCGGTGGCCACACCTTC.

The V call is TRBV30, the J call TRBJ2-1; D unclear. With 3 bases removed from V and 0 bases from J, the gap between germline ends came to 12 bases. Germline V lookup: CDR1 GTSNPN, CDR2 SVGIG (reference sequence). This CDR3 has 15 residues. CDR3 sequence: CAWSPHKGSYNEQFF. The DNA for the CDR3 is TGTGCCTGGAGCCCCCATAAGGGCTCCTACAATGAGCAGTTCTTC. Full variable domain (missing parts from reference TRBV30 and TRBJ2-1): SQTIHQWPATLVQPVGSPLSLECTVEGTSNPNLYWYRQAAGRGLQLLFYSVGIGQISSEVPQNLSASRPQDRQFILSSKKLLLSDSGFYLCAWSPHKGSYNEQFFGPGTRLTVL.

The V and J genes are TRBV19 and TRBJ2-1; maybe TRBD2 (7 bases). The germline V gene encodes CDR1 LNHDA and CDR2 SQIVND (reference sequence). The CDR3 consists of 14 residues. The V and J ends lost 8 bases and 8 bases respectively, with 19 bases between them. DNA for the CDR3: TGTGCCAGTGGGTTTAGGGACTACAGGGATGAGCAGTTCTTC. The encoded protein is CASGFRDYRDEQFF.